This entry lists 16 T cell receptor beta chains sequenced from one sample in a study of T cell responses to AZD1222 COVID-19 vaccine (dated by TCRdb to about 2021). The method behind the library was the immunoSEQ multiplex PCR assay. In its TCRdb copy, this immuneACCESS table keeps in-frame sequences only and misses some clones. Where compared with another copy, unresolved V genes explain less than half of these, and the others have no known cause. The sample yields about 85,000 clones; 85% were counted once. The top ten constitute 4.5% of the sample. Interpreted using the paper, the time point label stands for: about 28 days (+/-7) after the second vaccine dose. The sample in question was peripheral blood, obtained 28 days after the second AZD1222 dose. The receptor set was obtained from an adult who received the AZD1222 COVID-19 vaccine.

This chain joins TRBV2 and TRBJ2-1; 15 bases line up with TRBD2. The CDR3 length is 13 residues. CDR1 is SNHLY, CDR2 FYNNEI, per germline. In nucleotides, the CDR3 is TGTGCAGCCGGGACTAGCGGGAGGAATGAGCAGTTCTTC. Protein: CAAGTSGRNEQFF.

In nucleotides, the CDR3 is TGTGCCAGCAGTGAAGGTGCGGGACTCTACAATGAGCAGTTCTTC. This codes for CASSEGAGLYNEQFF. The chain carries TRBV25-1 and TRBJ2-1, with D possibly matching TRBD2 (6 bases). Trimming cost V 2 bases and J 3 bases, with 11 bases left between them. CDR3 length: 15 amino acids. Germline V CDR1 and CDR2: MGHDK, SYGVNS.

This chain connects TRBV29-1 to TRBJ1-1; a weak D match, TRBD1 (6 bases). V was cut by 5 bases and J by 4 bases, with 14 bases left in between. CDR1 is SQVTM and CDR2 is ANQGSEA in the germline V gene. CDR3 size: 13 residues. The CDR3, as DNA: TGCAGCGTTATACAGGGATTCGGCACTGAAGCTTTCTTT. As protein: CSVIQGFGTEAFF. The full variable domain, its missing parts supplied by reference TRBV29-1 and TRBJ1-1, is SAVISQKPSRDICQRGTSLTIQCQVDSQVTMMFWYRQQPGQSLTLIATANQGSEATYESGFVIDKFPISRPNLTFSTLTVSNMSPEDSSIYLCSVIQGFGTEAFFGQGTRLTVV.

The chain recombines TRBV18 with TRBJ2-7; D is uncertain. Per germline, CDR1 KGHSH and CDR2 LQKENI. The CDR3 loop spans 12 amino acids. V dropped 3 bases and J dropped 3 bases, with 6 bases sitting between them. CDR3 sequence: CASSPGSYEQYF. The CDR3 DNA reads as TGTGCCAGCTCACCTGGCAGCTACGAGCAGTACTTC.

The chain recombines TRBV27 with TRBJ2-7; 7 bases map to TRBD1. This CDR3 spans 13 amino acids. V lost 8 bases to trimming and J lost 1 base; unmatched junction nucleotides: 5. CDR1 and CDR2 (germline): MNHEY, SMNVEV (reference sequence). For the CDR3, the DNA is TGTGCCAGCCGACAGGGCGGATCCTACGAGCAGTACTTC. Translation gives CASRQGGSYEQYF.

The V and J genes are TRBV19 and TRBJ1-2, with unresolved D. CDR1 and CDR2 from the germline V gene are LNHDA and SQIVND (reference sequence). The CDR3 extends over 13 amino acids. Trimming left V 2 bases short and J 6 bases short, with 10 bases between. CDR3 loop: CASSISHFDGYTF. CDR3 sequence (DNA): TGTGCCAGTAGTATATCCCATTTCGATGGCTACACCTTC.

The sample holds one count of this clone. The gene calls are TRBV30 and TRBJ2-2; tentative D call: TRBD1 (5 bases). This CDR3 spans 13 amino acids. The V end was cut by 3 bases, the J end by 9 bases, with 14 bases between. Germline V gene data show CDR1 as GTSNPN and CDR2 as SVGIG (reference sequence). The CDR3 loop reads CAWRGTRVRELFF. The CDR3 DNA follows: TGTGCCTGGAGAGGAACCAGGGTTCGGGAGCTGTTTTTT. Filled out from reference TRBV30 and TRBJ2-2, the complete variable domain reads SQTIHQWPATLVQPVGSPLSLECTVEGTSNPNLYWYRQAAGRGLQLLFYSVGIGQISSEVPQNLSASRPQDRQFILSSKKLLLSDSGFYLCAWRGTRVRELFFGEGSRLTVL.

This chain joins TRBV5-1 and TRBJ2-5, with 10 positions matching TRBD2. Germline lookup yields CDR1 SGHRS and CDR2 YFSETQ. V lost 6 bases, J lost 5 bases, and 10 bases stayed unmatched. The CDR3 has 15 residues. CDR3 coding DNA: TGCGCCAGCACGTACTTAGCGGGAGGAGGGGAGACCCAGTACTTC. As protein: CASTYLAGGGETQYF.

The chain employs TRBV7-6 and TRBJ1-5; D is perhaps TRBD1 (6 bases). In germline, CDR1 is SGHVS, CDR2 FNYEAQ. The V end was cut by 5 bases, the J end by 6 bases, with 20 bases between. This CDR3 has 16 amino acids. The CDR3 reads CASSPAYGGQGQPQHF. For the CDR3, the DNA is TGTGCCAGCAGCCCTGCCTACGGGGGGCAGGGTCAGCCCCAGCATTTT.

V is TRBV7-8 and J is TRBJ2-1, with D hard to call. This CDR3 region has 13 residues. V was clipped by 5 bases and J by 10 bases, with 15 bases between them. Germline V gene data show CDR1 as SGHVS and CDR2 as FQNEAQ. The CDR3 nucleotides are TGTGCCAGCAGCGCTCGTCGTTTTAACGAGCAGTTCTTC. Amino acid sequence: CASSARRFNEQFF.

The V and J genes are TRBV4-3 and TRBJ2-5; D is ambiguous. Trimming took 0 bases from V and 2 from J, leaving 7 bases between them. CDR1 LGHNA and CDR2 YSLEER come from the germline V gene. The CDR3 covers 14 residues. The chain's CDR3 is CASSQEQAQETQYF. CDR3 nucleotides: TGCGCCAGCAGCCAAGAACAAGCGCAAGAGACCCAGTACTTC.

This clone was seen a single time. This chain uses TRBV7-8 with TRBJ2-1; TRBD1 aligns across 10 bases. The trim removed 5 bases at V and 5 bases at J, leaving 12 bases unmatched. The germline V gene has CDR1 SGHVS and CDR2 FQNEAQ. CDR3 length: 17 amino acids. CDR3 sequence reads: CASSDQIPGQGNNEQFF. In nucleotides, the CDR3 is TGTGCCAGCAGCGACCAAATACCGGGACAGGGGAACAATGAGCAGTTCTTC. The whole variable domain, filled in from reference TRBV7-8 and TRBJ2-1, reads GAGVSQSPRYKVAKRGQDVALRCDPISGHVSLFWYQQALGQGPEFLTYFQNEAQLDKSGLPSDRFFAERPEGSVSTLKIQRTQQEDSAVYLCASSDQIPGQGNNEQFFGPGTRLTVL.

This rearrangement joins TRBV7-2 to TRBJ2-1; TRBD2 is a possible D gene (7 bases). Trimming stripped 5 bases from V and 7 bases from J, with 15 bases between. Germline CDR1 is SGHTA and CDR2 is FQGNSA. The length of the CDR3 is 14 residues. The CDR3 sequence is CASSVRTRGNEQFF. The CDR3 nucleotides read TGTGCCAGCAGCGTCCGGACTAGGGGGAATGAGCAGTTCTTC.

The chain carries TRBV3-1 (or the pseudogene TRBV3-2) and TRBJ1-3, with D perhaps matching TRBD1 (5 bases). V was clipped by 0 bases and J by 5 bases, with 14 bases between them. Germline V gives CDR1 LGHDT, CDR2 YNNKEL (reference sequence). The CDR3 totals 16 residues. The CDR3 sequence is CASSQDQWGLRNTIYF. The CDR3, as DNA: TGTGCCAGCAGCCAAGATCAATGGGGGTTGAGAAACACCATATATTTT.

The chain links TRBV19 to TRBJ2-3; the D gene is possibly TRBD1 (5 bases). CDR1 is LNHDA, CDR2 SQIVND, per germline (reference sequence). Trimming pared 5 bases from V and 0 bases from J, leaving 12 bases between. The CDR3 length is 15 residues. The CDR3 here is CASSRTGASTDTQYF. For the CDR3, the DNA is TGTGCCAGTAGTCGTACAGGCGCCAGCACAGATACGCAGTATTTT.

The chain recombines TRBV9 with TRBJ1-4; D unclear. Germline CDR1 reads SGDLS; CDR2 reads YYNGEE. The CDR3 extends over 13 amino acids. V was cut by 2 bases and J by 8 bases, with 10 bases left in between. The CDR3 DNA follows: TGTGCCAGCAGCGTCTACCCGGGGGAAAAACTGTTTTTT. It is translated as CASSVYPGEKLFF.